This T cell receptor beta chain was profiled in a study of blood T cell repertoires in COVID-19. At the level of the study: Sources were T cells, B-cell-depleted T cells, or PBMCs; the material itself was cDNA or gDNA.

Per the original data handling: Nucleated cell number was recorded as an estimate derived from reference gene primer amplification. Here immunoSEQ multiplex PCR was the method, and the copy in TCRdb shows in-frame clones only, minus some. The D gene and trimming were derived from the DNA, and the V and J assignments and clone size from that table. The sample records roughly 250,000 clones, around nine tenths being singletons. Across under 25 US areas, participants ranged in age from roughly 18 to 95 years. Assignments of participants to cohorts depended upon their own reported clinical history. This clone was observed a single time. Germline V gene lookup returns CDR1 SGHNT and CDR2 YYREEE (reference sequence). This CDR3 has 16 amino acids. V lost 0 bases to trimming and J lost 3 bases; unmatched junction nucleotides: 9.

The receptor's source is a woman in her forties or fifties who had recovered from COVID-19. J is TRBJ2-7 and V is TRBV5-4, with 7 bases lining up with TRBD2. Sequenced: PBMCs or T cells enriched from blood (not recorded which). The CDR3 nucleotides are TGTGCCAGCAGCTTGGAGGCCGGACTAGAGATCTACGAGCAGTACTTC. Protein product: CASSLEAGLEIYEQYF.